Listed here is a single T cell receptor (beta chain). This sample stems from a study of blood T cells in healthy people across ages. A sample-barcoded 5' primer and a J-beta primer mix were used in a second PCR of about 7 to 12 cycles. Each TCR beta cDNA got a 12-nucleotide random molecular identifier. One entry per CDR3 protein, called by TCRdb with MiXCR from the 5' RACE reads. The data contain some 760,000 distinct CDR3 sequences, 20% to 25% of them singletons. This sample also appeared in a second study, on T cells of mothers and their children.

The sample comprised blood. The source is a boy under 18 in good health.

As DNA, the CDR3 is TGTGCCAGCAGCCGGCAACAGGCTGAAAAACTGTTTTTT. This sequence encodes CASSRQQAEKLFF. V and J are TRBV6-5 and TRBJ1-4; possible D gene TRBD1, 5 bases. The CDR3 runs 13 residues. V gave up 6 bases and J gave up 7 bases, with 12 bases separating them. Germline assignment: CDR1 MNHEY and CDR2 SVGAGI.